This T cell receptor beta chain stems from a study of blood T cell repertoires in COVID-19. The overall study: Both acute and convalescent COVID-19 samples were obtained from the United States, Italy and Spain.

Authors' methods: Quantification of nucleated cells was approximated via reference gene primer amplification. The protocol was immunoSEQ multiplex PCR, while the TCRdb copy is restricted to in-frame clones and leaves out a portion. The V and J calls and clone size were taken over from that table, and D and trimming were inferred from the DNA. The top ten clones hold about 16% of a sample with 75,000 to 100,000 clones, 87% of them seen once. Per the germline V gene, CDR1 is KGHSH and CDR2 is LQKENI. This CDR3 is built from 13 residues. Trimming took off 2 bases at V and 2 bases at J, with 6 bases between the two ends.

Material for sequencing was peripheral blood. V and J are TRBV18 and TRBJ1-2, with D unclear. The sequence was collected from a human donor in a cohort sampled during active COVID-19. CDR3 in amino acids: CASSPKRNYGYTF. In DNA form, the CDR3 reads TGTGCCAGCTCACCAAAGAGAAACTATGGCTACACCTTC. Together with reference TRBV18 and TRBJ1-2, the CDR3 gives the full variable domain: NAGVMQNPRHLVRRRGQEARLRCSPMKGHSHVYWYRQLPEEGLKFMVYLQKENIIDESGMPKERFSAEFPKEGPSILRIQQVVRGDSAAYFCASSPKRNYGYTFGSGTRLTVV.